The 18 T cell receptor beta chains in this list originate from one sample, sequenced in a study of cytomegalovirus exposure and HLA in healthy donors. The PCR was carried out with 60 Vbeta primers and 13 Jbeta primers. TCRdb's copy holds only in-frame clones and misses some; the assay was immunoSEQ multiplex PCR. The top ten clones hold 0.85% to 1.4% of a sample with over 100,000 clones, 79% of them seen once. Sequences were obtained from PBMCs. The receptors here all came from a male donor in good health and CMV-seronegative.

This clone was seen more than once but under ten times. The rearrangement links TRBV6-5 to TRBJ1-6; the match to TRBD1 covers 7 bases. Germline trimming cut 0 bases from V and 10 bases from J; bases unmatched to any gene: 3. This CDR3 has 14 amino acids. CDR1 is MNHEY and CDR2 is SVGAGI in the germline V gene. The CDR3 bases are TGTGCCAGCAGTTACTCGACAGGGTTGTCACCCCTCCACTTT. Translating it yields CASSYSTGLSPLHF.

J is TRBJ2-1 and V is TRBV10-3; 8 bases are a match to TRBD2. Germline lookup yields CDR1 ENHRY and CDR2 SYGVKD. This CDR3 has 18 amino acids. V shed 2 bases, J shed 0 bases, and the junction held 9 bases outside the gene matches. CDR3 protein: CAISEPETSASSYNEQFF. CDR3 nucleotide sequence: TGTGCCATCAGTGAGCCCGAGACTAGCGCCAGCTCCTACAATGAGCAGTTCTTC.

The chain carries TRBV30 and TRBJ1-6, with D maybe TRBD1 (5 bases). The germline CDR1 and CDR2 sequences are GTSNPN and SVGIG (reference sequence). The length of the CDR3 is 14 residues. The V end was cut by 2 bases, the J end by 8 bases, with 13 bases between. CDR3 sequence reads: CAWSKGSGDSPLHF. The CDR3 DNA follows: TGTGCCTGGAGTAAGGGGTCGGGAGATTCACCCCTCCACTTT.

This rearrangement joins TRBV5-8 to TRBJ1-2; D remains ambiguous. CDR3 length: 12 amino acids. The germline V gene encodes CDR1 SGHTS and CDR2 YDEGEE. V gave up 1 base and J gave up 8 bases, with 9 bases separating them. The CDR3 sequence: CASSLITYGYTF. As DNA, the CDR3 is TGTGCCAGCAGCTTGATAACTTACGGCTACACCTTC.

This clone was picked up one time. This chain uses TRBV27 with TRBJ1-6; maybe TRBD1 (6 bases). V shed 5 bases and J shed 9 bases, with 17 bases lying between them. The CDR3 has 15 amino acids. In germline, CDR1 is MNHEY, CDR2 SMNVEV (reference sequence). The CDR3 reads CASSLPQGKGSPLHF. CDR3 DNA: TGTGCCAGCAGTCTCCCCCAGGGGAAGGGTTCACCCCTCCACTTT.

V is TRBV10-3 and J is TRBJ1-4, with TRBD1 matching over 7 bases. Germline CDR1 is ENHRY and CDR2 is SYGVKD. This CDR3 contains 14 residues. The trim removed 10 bases at V and 0 bases at J, leaving 5 bases unmatched. DNA of the CDR3: TGTGCCACCCGGGACAGCACAACTAATGAAAAACTGTTTTTT. It specifies CATRDSTTNEKLFF.

The chain uses TRBV27 and TRBJ2-3; unclear D gene. The CDR3 sequence is 13 residues long. V was pared by 8 bases and J by 4 bases, with 13 bases between. CDR1 and CDR2 from the germline V gene are MNHEY and SMNVEV (reference sequence). The CDR3 sequence: CASSHPQADTQYF. CDR3 nucleotide sequence: TGTGCCAGCTCCCACCCCCAGGCAGATACGCAGTATTTT.

The V gene is TRBV6-5, the J gene TRBJ1-4, with a weak D call TRBD1 (6 bases). Looked up from germline, CDR1 is MNHEY and CDR2 is SVGAGI. The V end lost 5 bases, the J end lost 7 bases, and 14 bases lay between the germline ends. The CDR3 consists of 14 residues. CDR3 protein: CASSTTGLGEKLFF. The CDR3 DNA reads as TGTGCCAGCAGTACAACAGGGTTGGGTGAAAAACTGTTTTTT.

This chain links TRBV9 with TRBJ2-3; TRBD1 aligns across 12 bases. The CDR3 runs to 16 residues. After removal of 3 bases from V and 3 bases from J, the junction contained 5 bases not matched to a gene. Germline V gene lookup returns CDR1 SGDLS and CDR2 YYNGEE. In DNA form, the CDR3 reads TGTGCCAGCAGCGAGTGGGACAGGGGGCTTACAGATACGCAGTATTTT. Protein: CASSEWDRGLTDTQYF.

This chain joins TRBV2 and TRBJ2-7, with 7 nucleotides matching TRBD2. Germline-derived CDR1 and CDR2 are SNHLY and FYNNEI. J gave up 3 bases and V 8 bases, and 10 bases lay outside the gene matches. The CDR3 runs 14 residues. The CDR3 reads CASGAGRGNYEQYF. CDR3 nucleotides: TGTGCCAGCGGGGCAGGGCGGGGGAACTACGAGCAGTACTTC.

This chain links TRBV6-1 with TRBJ2-7; D possibly corresponds to TRBD1 (6 bases). The CDR3 spans 15 residues. Germline CDR1 MNHNS, CDR2 SASEGT. V shed 10 bases and J shed 1 base, with 20 bases lying between them. CDR3 amino acids: CATIPHRDKSYEQYF. Here the CDR3 DNA reads TGTGCCACCATACCACACCGGGACAAGTCCTACGAGCAGTACTTC.

The chain combines TRBV6-1 with TRBJ2-1, with 7 bases aligning to TRBD1. Germline values: CDR1 MNHNS, CDR2 SASEGT. With 4 bases clipped from V and 12 bases from J, the junction kept 15 bases outside the gene matches. CDR3 length: 15 amino acids. CDR3 coding DNA: TGTGCCAGCAGTGGTCCGGACAGGAGATCAATGAGGCAGTTCTTC. Translation: CASSGPDRRSMRQFF.

This clone was observed a few times. The rearrangement uses TRBV2 and TRBJ1-1; D is unresolved. V was pared by 2 bases and J by 6 bases, with 7 bases between. The CDR3 runs 12 residues. Germline CDR1 reads SNHLY; CDR2 reads FYNNEI. CDR3 amino acids: CASSENPAEAFF. The CDR3, as DNA: TGTGCCAGCAGTGAAAATCCTGCTGAAGCTTTCTTT.

The rearrangement uses TRBV11-3 and TRBJ2-1; weak D call: TRBD1 (5 bases). CDR3 length equals 12 residues. The V and J ends lost 0 bases and 9 bases respectively, with 6 bases between them. CDR1 is SGHNT and CDR2 is YENEEA in the germline V gene. CDR3 sequence: CASSLEGVEQFF. The CDR3 region has the DNA TGTGCCAGCAGCTTAGAAGGGGTTGAGCAGTTCTTC.

V is TRBV2 and J is TRBJ2-5, with a weak D call TRBD2 (5 bases). V dropped 2 bases and J dropped 4 bases, with 20 bases sitting between them. The CDR3 covers 17 residues. The germline V gene encodes CDR1 SNHLY and CDR2 FYNNEI. The CDR3 nucleotides are TGTGCCAGCAGTGAAAGCTCGGGGTTCATCCGCGGAGAGACCCAGTACTTC. This translates into CASSESSGFIRGETQYF.

The V call is TRBV29-1, the J call TRBJ2-5; tentatively, D is TRBD1 (6 bases). The CDR3 is 13 residues long. V lost 5 bases and J 1 base, leaving 11 bases between the germline ends. Germline V gene sequence: CDR1 SQVTM, CDR2 ANQGSEA. As DNA, the CDR3 is TGCAGCGTTCATGGACAGATCCAAGAGACCCAGTACTTC. This codes for CSVHGQIQETQYF.

This chain connects TRBV18 to TRBJ1-4, with D possibly TRBD1 on 5 matching bases. Trimming removed 1 base from V and 2 bases from J, with 8 bases in between. The germline V gene encodes CDR1 KGHSH and CDR2 LQKENI. The CDR3 is 15 amino acids. CDR3 amino acids: CASSPQAGTNEKLFF. The CDR3 DNA follows: TGTGCCAGCTCACCACAGGCAGGGACTAATGAAAAACTGTTTTTT.

The chain links TRBV7-9 to TRBJ1-1; D is perhaps TRBD1 (6 bases). The germline CDR1 and CDR2 sequences are SEHNR and FQNEAQ (reference sequence). This CDR3 spans 14 amino acids. Deletions cut 7 bases from V and 1 base from J, with 13 bases between. As DNA, the CDR3 is TGTGCCAGCAACCTCCCGGGACAGAACACTGAAGCTTTCTTT. This gives the protein CASNLPGQNTEAFF.